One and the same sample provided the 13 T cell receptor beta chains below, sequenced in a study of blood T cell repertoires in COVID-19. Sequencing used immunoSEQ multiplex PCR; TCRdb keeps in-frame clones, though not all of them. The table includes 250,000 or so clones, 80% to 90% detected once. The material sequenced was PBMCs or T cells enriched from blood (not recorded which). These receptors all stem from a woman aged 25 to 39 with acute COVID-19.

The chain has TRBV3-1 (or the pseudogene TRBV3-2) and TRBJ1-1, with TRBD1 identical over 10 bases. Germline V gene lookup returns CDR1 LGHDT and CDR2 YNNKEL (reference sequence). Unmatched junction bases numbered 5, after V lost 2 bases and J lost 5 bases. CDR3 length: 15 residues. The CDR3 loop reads CASSQNPGQGTEAFF. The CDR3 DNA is TGTGCCAGCAGCCAAAACCCGGGACAGGGGACTGAAGCTTTCTTT.

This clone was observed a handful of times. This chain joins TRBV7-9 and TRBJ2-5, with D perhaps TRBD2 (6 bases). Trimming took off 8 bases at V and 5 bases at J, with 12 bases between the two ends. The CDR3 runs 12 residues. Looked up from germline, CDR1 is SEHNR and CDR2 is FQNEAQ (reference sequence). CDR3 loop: CASGTRRETQYF. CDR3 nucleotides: TGTGCCAGCGGGACTCGTAGGGAGACCCAGTACTTC.

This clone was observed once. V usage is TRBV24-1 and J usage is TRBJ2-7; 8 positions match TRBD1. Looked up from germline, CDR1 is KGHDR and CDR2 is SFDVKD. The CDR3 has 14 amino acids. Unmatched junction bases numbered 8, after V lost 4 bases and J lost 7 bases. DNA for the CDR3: TGTGCCACCAGTGACCCGGACAGGGCTGGGGAGCAGTACTTC. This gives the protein CATSDPDRAGEQYF.

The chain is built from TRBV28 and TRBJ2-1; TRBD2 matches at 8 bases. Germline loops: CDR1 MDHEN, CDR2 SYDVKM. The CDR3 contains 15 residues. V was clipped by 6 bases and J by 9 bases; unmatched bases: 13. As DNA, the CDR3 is TGTGCCAGCAGCACTAGCGGCGGACAAATGATTGAGCAGTTCTTC. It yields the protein CASSTSGGQMIEQFF.

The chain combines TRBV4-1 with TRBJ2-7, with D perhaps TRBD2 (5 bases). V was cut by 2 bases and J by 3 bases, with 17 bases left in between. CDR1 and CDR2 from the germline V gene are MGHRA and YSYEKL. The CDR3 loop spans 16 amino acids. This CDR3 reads CASSQKEDDTYYEQYF. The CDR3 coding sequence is TGCGCCAGCAGCCAAAAGGAGGACGACACTTACTACGAGCAGTACTTC.

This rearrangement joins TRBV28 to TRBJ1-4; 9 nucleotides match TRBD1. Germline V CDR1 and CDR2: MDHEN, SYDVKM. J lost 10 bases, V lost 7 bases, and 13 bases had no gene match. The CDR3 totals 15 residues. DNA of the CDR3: TGTGCCAGCACGCAAACCGGGACAGGGAGTGTAAAACTGTTTTTT. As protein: CASTQTGTGSVKLFF.

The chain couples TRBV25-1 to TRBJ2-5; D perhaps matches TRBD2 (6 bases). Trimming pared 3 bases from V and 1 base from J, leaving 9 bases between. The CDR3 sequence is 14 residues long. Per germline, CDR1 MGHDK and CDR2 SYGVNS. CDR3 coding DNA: TGTGCCAGCAGTGAGGAGGGGTTCCAAGAGACCCAGTACTTC. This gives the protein CASSEEGFQETQYF.

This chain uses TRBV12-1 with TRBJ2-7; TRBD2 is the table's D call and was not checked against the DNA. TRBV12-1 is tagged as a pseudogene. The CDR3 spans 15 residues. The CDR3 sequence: CASRRKRVAYYEQYF. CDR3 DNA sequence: TGTGCCAGCAGGAGAAAGCGGGTGGCATACTACGAGCAGTACTTC.

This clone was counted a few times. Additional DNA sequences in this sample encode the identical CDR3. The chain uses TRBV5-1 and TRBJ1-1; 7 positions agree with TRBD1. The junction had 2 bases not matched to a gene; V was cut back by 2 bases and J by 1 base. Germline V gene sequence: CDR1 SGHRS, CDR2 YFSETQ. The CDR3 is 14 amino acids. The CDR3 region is CASSLGQANTEAFF. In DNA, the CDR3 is TGCGCCAGCAGCTTAGGACAGGCGAACACTGAAGCTTTCTTT.

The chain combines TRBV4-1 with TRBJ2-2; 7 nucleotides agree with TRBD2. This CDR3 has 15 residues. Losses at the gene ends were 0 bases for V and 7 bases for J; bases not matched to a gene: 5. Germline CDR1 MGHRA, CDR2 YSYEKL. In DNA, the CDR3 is TGCGCCAGCAGCCAAGATGTCGCTAGCGGCGGGGAGCTGTTTTTT. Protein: CASSQDVASGGELFF.

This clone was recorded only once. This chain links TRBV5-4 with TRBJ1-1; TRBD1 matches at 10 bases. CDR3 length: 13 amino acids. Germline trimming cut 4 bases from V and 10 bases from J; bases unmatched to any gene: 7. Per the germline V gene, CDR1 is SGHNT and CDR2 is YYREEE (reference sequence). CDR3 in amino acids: CASSLGQGVRAFF. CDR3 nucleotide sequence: TGTGCCAGCAGCCTAGGACAGGGGGTTAGAGCTTTCTTT.

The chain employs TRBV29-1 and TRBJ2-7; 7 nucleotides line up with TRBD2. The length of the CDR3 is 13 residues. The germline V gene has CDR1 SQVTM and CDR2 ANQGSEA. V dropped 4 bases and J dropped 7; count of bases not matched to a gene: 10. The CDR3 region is CSVGGGTLGEQYF. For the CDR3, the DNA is TGCAGCGTTGGGGGGGGGACCTTGGGTGAGCAGTACTTC.

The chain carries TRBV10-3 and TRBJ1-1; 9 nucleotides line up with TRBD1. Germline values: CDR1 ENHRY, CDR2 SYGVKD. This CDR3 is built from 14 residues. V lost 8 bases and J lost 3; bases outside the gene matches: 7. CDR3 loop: CAIGSGQGDTEAFF. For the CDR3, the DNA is TGTGCCATCGGGTCGGGACAGGGTGACACTGAAGCTTTCTTT.